The clone carrying this TCR beta chain was seen many times. Amplification of TCR beta CDR3 regions used RNA transcripts. Amplification began with first-round RT-PCR using HTBI primers, then second-round multiplex PCR was performed. TCRdb fed the multiplex PCR reads into MiXCR, producing one record per CDR3 protein. The sample has about 480,000 distinct CDR3 sequences, 13% to 15% seen once. This sample was included in a study of Graves' ophthalmopathy and Graves' hyperthyroidism. J gave up 3 bases and V 3 bases, and 7 bases lay outside the gene matches. The CDR3 runs to 16 residues. Sequenced: blood. V gene TRBV12-3 or TRBV12-4 combines with J gene TRBJ1-5; 8 bases map to TRBD1. The receptor comes from a woman aged 30 to 39 with Graves' ophthalmopathy. This CDR3 reads CASSFGQGTDNQPQHF. For the CDR3, the DNA is TGTGCCAGCAGTTTCGGACAGGGTACGGACAATCAGCCCCAGCATTTT.